The next 12 T cell receptor beta chains were all read from a single sample in a study of blood T cells in healthy people across ages. It was with a sample-barcoded 5' primer and a J-beta primer mix that a second PCR of roughly 7 to 12 cycles was run. Each CDR3 protein is one row after TCRdb ran MiXCR on the 5' RACE reads. Among about 1.6 million distinct CDR3 sequences listed, roughly a third were seen once. Sequencing was done on a sample of blood. The source is a woman under 40 in good health.

V gene TRBV7-8 combines with J gene TRBJ2-5; D gene unclear. The CDR3 runs 12 residues. Between the trimmed V and J ends, which lost 1 base and 11 bases, there was a span of 11 bases. The germline V gene has CDR1 SGHVS and CDR2 FQNEAQ. CDR3 nucleotides: TGTGCCAGCAGCTTAGAGCGTCAGGAGCAGTACTTC. Translated: CASSLERQEQYF.

This chain's CDR3 is CASSLAAAVAYNEQFF. The CDR3, as DNA: TGTGCCAGCAGTCTCGCGGCGGCGGTCGCCTACAATGAGCAGTTCTTC. V usage is TRBV12-3 or TRBV12-4 and J usage is TRBJ2-1, with D hard to call. This CDR3 contains 16 residues. The V and J ends lost 5 bases and 2 bases respectively, with 16 bases between them.

The V gene is TRBV28, the J gene TRBJ2-5; TRBD1 aligns across 7 bases. Germline-derived CDR1 and CDR2 are MDHEN and SYDVKM. The CDR3 runs 13 residues. V lost 5 bases and J lost 11; bases outside the gene matches: 11. The CDR3 DNA reads as TGTGCCAGCAGTCAAACAGGGGACGGCGGGCAGTACTTC. Protein sequence: CASSQTGDGGQYF.

About this clonotype: One junction end does not reproduce the germline sequence, and a read error may be involved. V usage is TRBV5-1 and J usage is TRBJ2-1, with 9 bases matching TRBD2. This CDR3 region has 17 residues. Germline CDR1 SGHRS, CDR2 YFSETQ. The CDR3 protein is CASSFTKAGGPSNEQCF. The CDR3 DNA follows: TGCGCCAGCAGCTTTACGAAGGCGGGAGGGCCCTCGAATGAGCAGTGCTTC.

Turning to this clonotype: A far larger clone differs by one base, so this is likely a read error. This chain links TRBV12-3 or TRBV12-4 with TRBJ1-5; D is uncertain. This CDR3 contains 14 residues. CDR3 in DNA: TGTGCCCGCAGCTTAGGCGATAGCAATCAGCCCCAGCATTTT. This codes for CARSLGDSNQPQHF.

The genes are TRBV6-2 or TRBV6-3 and TRBJ2-5; D is unclear. CDR3 length equals 13 residues. With 6 bases removed from V and 10 bases from J, the gap between germline ends came to 18 bases. Germline lookup yields CDR1 MNHEY and CDR2 SVGEGT. In nucleotides, the CDR3 is TGTGCCAGCAGCCCCAATTCGGACCCGCTCCAGTACTTC. Translating gives CASSPNSDPLQYF.

In this sample, this clonotype turned up a few times. The chain joins TRBV4-1 to TRBJ2-7, with TRBD1 matching over 8 bases. Germline loops: CDR1 MGHRA, CDR2 YSYEKL. This CDR3 spans 15 amino acids. V was pared by 3 bases and J by 0 bases, with 4 bases of the junction left unmatched. This chain's CDR3 is CASSQPDRGSYEQYF. Written as DNA, the CDR3 is TGCGCCAGCAGCCAGCCTGACAGGGGCTCCTACGAGCAGTACTTC.

The gene calls are TRBV12-3 or TRBV12-4 and TRBJ2-5, with D possibly being TRBD1 (6 bases). This CDR3 spans 14 amino acids. Trimming stripped 7 bases from V and 2 bases from J, with 14 bases between. Here the CDR3 DNA reads TGTGCCAGCACCAACAGGGCCCTACAAGAGACCCAGTACTTC. Translated: CASTNRALQETQYF.

The chain is built from TRBV19 and TRBJ2-7, with 8 bases fitting TRBD1. Per germline, CDR1 LNHDA and CDR2 SQIVND (reference sequence). The ends lost 6 bases at V and 5 bases at J; junction bases unmatched: 9. CDR3 length equals 14 residues. The CDR3, as DNA: TGTGCCAGTAGCCACCAGGGGGCGCAGAACGAGCAGTACTTC. Its translation is CASSHQGAQNEQYF.

The genes are TRBV10-3 and TRBJ1-1, with unresolved D. This CDR3 has 10 amino acids. Germline assignment: CDR1 ENHRY and CDR2 SYGVKD. Trimming removed 4 bases from V and 8 bases from J, with 5 bases in between. The CDR3 sequence: CAISGREAFF. CDR3 in DNA: TGTGCCATCAGTGGGAGGGAAGCTTTCTTT.

This clonotype has a handful of counts. V usage is TRBV7-6 and J usage is TRBJ2-1; 7 nucleotides match TRBD2. The CDR3 covers 16 residues. Germline CDR1 SGHVS, CDR2 FNYEAQ. The trim removed 5 bases at V and 8 bases at J, leaving 15 bases unmatched. CDR3 region: CASSPPSAGARDEQFF. The DNA for the CDR3 is TGTGCCAGCAGCCCACCATCGGCGGGAGCCAGGGATGAGCAGTTCTTC. Filled out from reference TRBV7-6 and TRBJ2-1, the complete variable domain reads GAGVSQSPRYKVTKRGQDVALRCDPISGHVSLYWYRQALGQGPEFLTYFNYEAQQDKSGLPNDRFSAERPEGSISTLTIQRTEQRDSAMYRCASSPPSAGARDEQFFGPGTRLTVL.

The chain couples TRBV5-1 to TRBJ2-5, with D perhaps matching TRBD2 (7 bases). Germline CDR1 SGHRS, CDR2 YFSETQ. This CDR3 is 19 amino acids long. V lost 3 bases and J lost 5, with 29 bases in between. The CDR3 DNA reads TGCGCCAGCAGCTGGGACTACCGGGACGGAGGGACAATAGCCGAGACCCAGTACTTC. It encodes CASSWDYRDGGTIAETQYF.